This T cell receptor beta chain was observed in a study of T cell responses to AZD1222 COVID-19 vaccine. Study-level background: Second-dose timings of about 4 or about 12 weeks were pooled.

The study's findings and limits: Most donors were white British, females outnumbered males, and clonal diversity was possibly underestimated. After two AZD1222 doses, spike-specific TCR breadth and depth rose versus day 0. It was only after the peak T cell response that any repertoires were sampled.

Germline V gene data show CDR1 as MNHNS and CDR2 as SASEGT. This CDR3 is 13 amino acids long. Germline trimming cut 2 bases from V and 19 bases from J; bases unmatched to any gene: 10. The protocol was immunoSEQ multiplex PCR, while the TCRdb copy is restricted to in-frame clones and leaves out a portion. In the table there are approximately 120,000 clones, around 92% of which are singletons. On this clone: The target antigen is unknown.

Sequencing was performed on peripheral blood, taken on day 0 of AZD1222 vaccination. This chain connects TRBV6-1 to TRBJ1-6, with 8 positions matching TRBD1. The clonotype comes from an adult in good health. The CDR3, as DNA: TGTGCCAGCAGTGAATCCCTATTGGACAGGGAGCACTTT. This sequence encodes CASSESLLDREHF.